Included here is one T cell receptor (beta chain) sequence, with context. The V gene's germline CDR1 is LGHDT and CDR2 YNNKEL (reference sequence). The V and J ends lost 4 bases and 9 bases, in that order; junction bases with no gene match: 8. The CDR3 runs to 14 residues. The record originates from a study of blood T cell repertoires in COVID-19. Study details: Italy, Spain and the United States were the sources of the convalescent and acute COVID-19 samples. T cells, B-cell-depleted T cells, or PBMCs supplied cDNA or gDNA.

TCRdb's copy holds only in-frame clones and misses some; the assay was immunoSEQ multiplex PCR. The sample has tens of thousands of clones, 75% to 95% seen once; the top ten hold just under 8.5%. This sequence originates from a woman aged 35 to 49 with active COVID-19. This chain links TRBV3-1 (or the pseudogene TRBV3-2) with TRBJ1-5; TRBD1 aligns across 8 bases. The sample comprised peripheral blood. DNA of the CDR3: TGTGCCAGCAGCCCTACAGGGGGGGTTCGGCCCCAGCATTTT. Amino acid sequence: CASSPTGGVRPQHF.